A selection of T cell receptor beta chains follows, all from one sample in a study of cytomegalovirus exposure and HLA in healthy donors. Clones were read by immunoSEQ multiplex PCR, and TCRdb kept only the in-frame ones, dropping some. The profile shows 95,000 to 150,000 clones, around 82% of them singletons. The sample taken for sequencing was PBMCs. The source is a man aged 35-49 years in good health and CMV-seronegative. The CDR3 runs from the conserved cysteine through the conserved F or W. D genes are given only for firm matches. The size field is filled for only some rows; it gives once, few, many or a size class.

clone_size	d_call	v_call	j_call	cdr3_aa	cdr3_nt
.	TRBD1	TRBV10-3	TRBJ2-7	CAINRGTGYEQYF	TGTGCCATAAACAGGGGTACAGGCTACGAGCAGTACTTC
.	TRBD2	TRBV19	TRBJ2-1	CASIETSGGISYNEQFF	TGTGCCAGTATTGAGACTAGCGGGGGAATCTCCTACAATGAGCAGTTCTTC
once	.	TRBV19	TRBJ1-1	CASSMAVNTEAFF	TGTGCCAGTAGTATGGCGGTGAACACTGAAGCTTTCTTT
.	TRBD1	TRBV7-3	TRBJ1-6	CASSRGQAKSSPLHF	TGTGCCAGCAGCAGGGGACAGGCGAAATCTTCACCCCTCCACTTT
.	TRBD2	TRBV5-4	TRBJ2-1	CASSFSRASGGTEQFF	TGTGCCAGCAGCTTCTCTAGGGCTAGCGGGGGCACTGAGCAGTTCTTC
few	.	TRBV27	TRBJ1-1	CASSRVALLTEAFF	TGTGCCAGCAGCCGAGTAGCGCTGTTGACTGAAGCTTTCTTT
.	.	TRBV18	TRBJ1-1	CASSPRRSIFTEAFF	TGTGCCAGCTCACCCCGGAGGAGTATTTTCACTGAAGCTTTCTTT
few	TRBD2	TRBV2	TRBJ2-5	CASSDSVGGGETQYF	TGTGCCAGCAGTGATTCGGTCGGGGGGGGAGAGACCCAGTACTTC
.	TRBD1	TRBV9	TRBJ2-5	CASSVVGTGGSETQYF	TGTGCCAGCAGCGTAGTTGGGACAGGGGGCTCAGAGACCCAGTACTTC
.	TRBD1	TRBV12-5	TRBJ2-7	CASGPLGRGRRIGYEQYF	TGTGCTAGTGGACCCTTGGGCAGGGGGCGACGAATTGGCTACGAGCAGTACTTC
.	TRBD1	TRBV7-2	TRBJ1-5	CASSTYRGDDQPQHF	TGTGCCAGCAGCACCTACAGGGGGGATGATCAGCCCCAGCATTTT
.	.	TRBV12-5	TRBJ1-3	CASGSAPDSLGNTIYF	TGTGCTAGTGGTTCCGCTCCAGACAGCCTAGGGAACACCATATATTTT
few	TRBD1	TRBV6-5	TRBJ2-7	CASKGQGVWEQYF	TGTGCCAGCAAGGGACAGGGCGTATGGGAGCAGTACTTC
once	TRBD2	TRBV7-2	TRBJ2-1	CASSIRGGGGYEQFF	TGTGCCAGCAGCATACGGGGGGGCGGGGGCTATGAGCAGTTCTTC
.	.	TRBV2	TRBJ2-3	CASSSSGTYMQYF	TGTGCCAGCAGCTCCTCCGGGACTTACATGCAGTATTTT
.	.	TRBV15	TRBJ2-7	CATSSRGRDYEQYF	TGTGCCACCAGCAGCCGTGGCAGGGATTACGAGCAGTACTTC
.	TRBD2	TRBV9	TRBJ2-7	CASSVGTRSYEQYF	TGTGCCAGCAGCGTTGGGACTAGATCCTACGAGCAGTACTTC
.	TRBD1	TRBV9	TRBJ1-3	CASSVEGARGNTIYF	TGTGCCAGCAGCGTAGAGGGGGCGCGTGGAAACACCATATATTTT
.	TRBD2	TRBV11-2	TRBJ2-7	CASSAAGSRWEQYF	TGTGCCAGCAGCGCAGCGGGATCGCGCTGGGAGCAGTACTTC
few	.	TRBV7-9	TRBJ2-5	CASSLDLSGTQYF	TGTGCCAGCAGCTTAGACCTTTCAGGGACCCAGTACTTC
.	.	TRBV28	TRBJ1-5	CASRLAWGPGNQPQHF	TGTGCCAGCAGGCTAGCGTGGGGACCAGGCAATCAGCCCCAGCATTTT
.	.	TRBV7-9	TRBJ1-6	CASSPSGLALQF	TGTGCCAGCAGCCCCTCGGGACTCGCCCTCCAGTTT